The entry that follows covers one T cell receptor (beta chain) sequence. Its antigen is not known. At one end the junction does not follow the germline gene, possibly because of a read error. TCRdb reprocessed the RACE reads via MiXCR and lists one record per CDR3 protein. The sample lists about 84,000 distinct CDR3 sequences; 10% were seen once. The length of the CDR3 is 15 residues. CDR1 and CDR2 from the germline V gene are SNHLY and FYNNEI. The time point denotes: patch test 2, 6 weeks after DPC sensitization. Treatment here: therapeutic diphenylcyclopropenone sensitization with weekly scalp DPC. This specimen belongs to a study of human T cells and chemical hapten exposure. The study, taken as a whole, reports: Significantly greater numbers of large CDR3 similarity clusters came from expanded TCRs than from controls.

This rearrangement joins TRBV2 to TRBJ2-2; 11 bases line up with TRBD2. The sequencing used whole blood, collected in connection with sensitization to the hapten diphenylcyclopropenone (DPC). The origin of this receptor is a woman in her fifties or sixties with alopecia areata. Some clones in this sample may be carry-over from other donors' samples. The CDR3 sequence: CVSRETSGRPGELFF. CDR3 coding DNA: TGTGTCAGCAGAGAAACTAGCGGGAGACCCGGGGAGCTGTTTTTT.